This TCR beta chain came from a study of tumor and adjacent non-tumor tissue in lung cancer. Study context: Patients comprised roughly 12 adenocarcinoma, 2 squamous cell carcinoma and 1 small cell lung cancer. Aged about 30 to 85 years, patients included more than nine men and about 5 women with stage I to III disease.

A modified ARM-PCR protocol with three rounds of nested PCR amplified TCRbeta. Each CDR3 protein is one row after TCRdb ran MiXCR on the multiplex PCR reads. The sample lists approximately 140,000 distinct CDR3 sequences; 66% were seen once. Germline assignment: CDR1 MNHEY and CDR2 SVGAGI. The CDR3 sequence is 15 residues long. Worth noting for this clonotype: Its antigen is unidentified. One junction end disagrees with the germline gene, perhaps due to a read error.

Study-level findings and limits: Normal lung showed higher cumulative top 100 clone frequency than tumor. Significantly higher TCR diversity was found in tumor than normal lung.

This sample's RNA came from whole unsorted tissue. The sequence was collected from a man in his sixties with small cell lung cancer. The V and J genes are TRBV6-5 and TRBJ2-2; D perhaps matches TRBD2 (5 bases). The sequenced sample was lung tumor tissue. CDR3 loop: CASRRGIWNTGELCF. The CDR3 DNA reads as TGTGCCAGCAGAAGAGGAATATGGAACACCGGGGAGCTGTGTTTT.